This is a list of T cell receptor beta chains from one sample in a study of regulatory T cells in long-lasting Graves disease. TCRdb fed the multiplex PCR reads into MiXCR, producing one record per CDR3 protein. Of fewer than 350,000 distinct CDR3 sequences in the sample, roughly 18% were seen once. The starting material was peripheral blood mononuclear cells (PBMCs), obtained at new diagnosis, from a patient treated with antithyroid drugs. The receptors were gathered from a female donor with Graves disease. CDR3s include the opening cysteine and the closing phenylalanine or tryptophan. Each record gives: clone size, J gene, D gene, CDR3 length, V gene, CDR3 DNA, CDR3 protein. D genes are given only for firm matches. Size is omitted from some rows. Given values are once, few, many or a class for expanded clones.

>.|TRBJ2-5|.|13|TRBV11-3
TGTGCCAGCAGCTCGGCGCAGGAAGAGACCCAGTACTTC
CASSSAQEETQYF
>few|TRBJ2-1|TRBD2|15|TRBV7-3
TGTGCCAGCAGCCCGAGCGGGAGGGCCTACAATGAGCAGTTCTTC
CASSPSGRAYNEQFF
>.|TRBJ1-3|.|16|TRBV5-1
TGCGCCAGCAGCTTTAGTGAGGTCTCATCTGGAAACACCATATATTTT
CASSFSEVSSGNTIYF
>few|TRBJ2-3|TRBD2|16|TRBV5-1
TGCGCCAGCAGCTTGGGGCCAGCGGGGAGCACAGATACGCAGTATTTT
CASSLGPAGSTDTQYF
>many|TRBJ2-3|.|14|TRBV20-1
TGCAGTGCGAAAGAGCACGGCTTCACAGATACGCAGTATTTT
CSAKEHGFTDTQYF
>few|TRBJ2-1|TRBD2|14|TRBV12-3/TRBV12-4
TGTGCCAGCAGTTTTAGCGGGAGTCAGGATGAGCAGTTCTTC
CASSFSGSQDEQFF
>.|TRBJ1-2|TRBD1|13|TRBV27
TGTGCCAGCAGATTGACAGGGGCCTCCGGCTACACCTTC
CASRLTGASGYTF
>many|TRBJ2-5|.|12|TRBV7-2
TGTGCCAGCAGTGTGACTTGGGAGACCCAGTACTTC
CASSVTWETQYF
>.|TRBJ2-7|.|16|TRBV6-4
TGTGCCAGCAGTGACTCTGCCAGGGGAGGTGCGTGCGAGCAGTACTTC
CASSDSARGGACEQYF
>.|TRBJ2-4|.|14|TRBV7-2
TGTGCCAGCAGCTCCGGGACCCGGGGAAACATTCAGTACTTC
CASSSGTRGNIQYF
>few|TRBJ2-7|.|12|TRBV6-2/TRBV6-3
TGTGCCAGCAAGGGCCCCTCCTACGAGCAGTACTTC
CASKGPSYEQYF
>many|TRBJ1-5|TRBD1|14|TRBV6-1
TGTGCCAGCAGTGGGGACAGGGGAAATCAGCCCCAGCATTTT
CASSGDRGNQPQHF
>.|TRBJ2-3|.|13|TRBV24-1
TGTGCCACCCAGCGTGAGGGGACAGATACGCAGTATTTT
CATQREGTDTQYF
>.|TRBJ1-5|.|13|TRBV19
TGTGCCAGTAGGGACAGTCACAATCAGCCCCAGCATTTT
CASRDSHNQPQHF
>.|TRBJ2-7|.|13|TRBV11-3
TGTGCCAGCAGCTTGGGGAGGCTGGGCGAGCAGTACTTC
CASSLGRLGEQYF
>many|TRBJ1-2|.|11|TRBV12-3/TRBV12-4
TGTGCCAGCAGGGCAGGGGATGGCTACACCTTC
CASRAGDGYTF
>many|TRBJ1-2|.|13|TRBV6-5
TGTGCCAGCAGTTACTCGAGCAATGAGTTCTACACCTTC
CASSYSSNEFYTF
>few|TRBJ1-2|TRBD1|13|TRBV30
TGTGCCTGGAGCCCACAGGGGGTGGGTGGCTACACCTTC
CAWSPQGVGGYTF
>many|TRBJ2-7|TRBD1|15|TRBV12-3/TRBV12-4
TGTGCCAGCAGTGGGGGACAGGGGGCTGCGGACGAGCAGTACTTC
CASSGGQGAADEQYF
>many|TRBJ1-5|.|15|TRBV19
TGTGCCAGTAGTACGACAGGATCCTCGAAACAGCCCCAGCATTTT
CASSTTGSSKQPQHF
>many|TRBJ1-5|TRBD1|13|TRBV6-1
TGTGCCAGCAGTGGGCAGGGGGGGCAGCCCCAGCATTTT
CASSGQGGQPQHF
>.|TRBJ2-5|TRBD2|15|TRBV19
TGTGCCAGTAGTATACGACTAGCGGGGCAAGAGACCCAGTACTTC
CASSIRLAGQETQYF
>.|TRBJ1-1|.|14|TRBV2
TGTGCCAGCAGTGAATCGGTGGGAGGCTTAGAAGCTTTCTTT
CASSESVGGLEAFF
>many|TRBJ2-1|.|13|TRBV30
TGTGCCTGGAGTGTAGGAATCGCGCGTGAGCAGTTCTTC
CAWSVGIAREQFF
>many|TRBJ1-1|.|13|TRBV12-3/TRBV12-4
TGTGCCAGCAGTTTCAGGCGGAACACTGAAGCTTTCTTT
CASSFRRNTEAFF
>many|TRBJ2-1|.|12|TRBV12-3/TRBV12-4
TGTGCCAGCAGTAATATCGACAATGAGCAGTTCTTC
CASSNIDNEQFF
>.|TRBJ2-7|.|15|TRBV5-1
TGCGCCAGCAGCTCAGCTGACAGGAGCTCCTACGAGCAGTACTTC
CASSSADRSSYEQYF
>many|TRBJ2-5|.|15|TRBV7-9
TGTGCCAGCAGCCAACAGGGACCGAGGGGGGAGACCCAGTACTTC
CASSQQGPRGETQYF
>many|TRBJ1-6|.|18|TRBV6-1
TGTGCCAGCAGTGTCCGAGGGACCGCAAGCTCCTATAATTCACCCCTCCACTTT
CASSVRGTASSYNSPLHF
>few|TRBJ2-3|TRBD2|16|TRBV9
TGTGCCAGCAGCGTAGCGGCGGGAGGCAGCACAGATACGCAGTATTTT
CASSVAAGGSTDTQYF
>many|TRBJ2-1|TRBD2|16|TRBV7-2
TGTGCCAGCAGCATGGCCGGGACTAGCGCATACAATGAGCAGTTCTTC
CASSMAGTSAYNEQFF